This T cell receptor beta chain stems from a study of the immune and genomic landscape of osteosarcoma. The wider study: Patients were around 54% male; roughly 80% had localized disease.

Primary, local recurrence and metastasis osteosarcoma tumors were taken after treatment from poor-prognosis patients. The CDR3 is 17 amino acids. V was clipped by 0 bases and J by 2 bases; unmatched bases: 10. From germline, CDR1 is SGDLS and CDR2 YYNGEE. TCRdb keeps only in-frame clones here, not all; method: immunoSEQ multiplex PCR. The table shows roughly 4,600 clones, with 75% to 85% occurring only once. With regard to this clone: Antigen specificity is unknown.

Study-level points and caveats: Clonality was benchmarked against external normal skin and healthy blood data. A single dominant hyperexpanded clone appeared in five cases, each with <100 clonotypes. Productive clonality stayed low overall, though C3 exceeded C1.

This rearrangement joins TRBV9 to TRBJ2-7; 8 bases are shared with TRBD2. Sequencing was done on a sample of osteosarcoma tumor tissue from the lung. The sequence came from a human donor with osteosarcoma. The CDR3 loop is CASSVGYRREDTYEQYF. CDR3 nucleotides: TGTGCCAGCAGCGTAGGATATCGGCGGGAGGACACCTACGAGCAGTACTTC. The full variable domain, its missing parts supplied by reference TRBV9 and TRBJ2-7, is DSGVTQTPKHLITATGQRVTLRCSPRSGDLSVYWYQQSLDQGLQFLIQYYNGEERAKGNILERFSAQQFPDLHSELNLSSLELGDSALYFCASSVGYRREDTYEQYFGPGTRLTVT.